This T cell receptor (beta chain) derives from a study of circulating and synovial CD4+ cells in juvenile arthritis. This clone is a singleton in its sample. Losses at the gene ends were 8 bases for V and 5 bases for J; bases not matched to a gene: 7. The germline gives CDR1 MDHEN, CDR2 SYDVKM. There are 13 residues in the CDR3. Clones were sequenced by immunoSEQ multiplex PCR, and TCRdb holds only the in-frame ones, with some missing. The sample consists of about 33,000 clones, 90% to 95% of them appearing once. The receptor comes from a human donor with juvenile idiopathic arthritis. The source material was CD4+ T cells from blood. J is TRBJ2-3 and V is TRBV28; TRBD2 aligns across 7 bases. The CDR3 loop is CASSSGGEDTQYF. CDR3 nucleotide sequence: TGTGCCAGCTCCAGTGGGGGGGAAGATACGCAGTATTTT.